The 21 T cell receptor beta chains given below trace back to one sample, sequenced in a study of Ad26.COV2.S vaccination and SARS-CoV-2 variants listed by TCRdb under 2021. Sample treatment or condition, as interpreted from the label and publication: 15 to 20 received Ad26.COV2.S at low or high dose, single or two shots; roughly five received placebo; per-sample allocation not given. Repertoires of vaccine and placebo recipients were sequenced from samples collected on day 63 after the first injection. The method behind the library was the immunoSEQ multiplex PCR assay. TCRdb mirrors the immuneACCESS table, restricted to in-frame sequences. Some clones are absent from its copies; in checked studies, under half trace to an unresolved V gene, and the reason for the others is unknown. The sample data list around 450,000 clones, and less than 95% of these were observed just once. The ten largest make up less than 4.5% of the sample.

This specimen was peripheral blood, taken in a trial of Ad26.COV2.S vaccine versus placebo. These TCRs come from a person aged 18-65 years who received the Ad26.COV2.S COVID-19 vaccine or a placebo.

This clone was picked up a small number of times. The chain links TRBV12-2 to TRBJ2-7; no DNA check was done on the table's D call, TRBD2. TRBV12-2 is described as a pseudogene. The CDR3 runs 16 residues. The CDR3 region is CASRLARRTGSYEQYF. CDR3 DNA: TGTGCAAGTCGCTTAGCGCGGAGGACGGGATCCTACGAGCAGTACTTC.

This clone has just one count. The gene calls are TRBV5-1 and TRBJ1-6, with D possibly matching TRBD1 (5 bases). V was trimmed by 0 bases and J by 8 bases, leaving 12 bases between them. Germline CDR1 reads SGHRS; CDR2 reads YFSETQ. The CDR3 is made up of 15 amino acids. The CDR3, as DNA: TGCGCCAGCAGCTTGGGACGACAGTCATATTCACCCCTCCACTTT. Residues: CASSLGRQSYSPLHF.

V gene TRBV5-6 combines with J gene TRBJ1-1; D is undetermined. The CDR3 covers 15 residues. Trimming took off 0 bases at V and 0 bases at J, with 9 bases between the two ends. Germline lookup yields CDR1 SGHDT and CDR2 YYEEEE. CDR3 sequence reads: CASSLVGGMNTEAFF. The CDR3 DNA reads TGTGCCAGCAGCTTGGTCGGCGGTATGAACACTGAAGCTTTCTTT.

The J gene is TRBJ2-1, the V gene TRBV6-4; a weak D match, TRBD2 (5 bases). The germline V gene encodes CDR1 MRHNA and CDR2 SNTAGT. The CDR3 consists of 16 residues. V lost 0 bases to trimming and J lost 1 base, with 10 bases between them. The CDR3 bases are TGTGCCAGCAGTGACTCGGCCAGGACTTCCTACAATGAGCAGTTCTTC. It translates to CASSDSARTSYNEQFF.

The chain has TRBV28 and TRBJ2-3, with D perhaps TRBD2 (6 bases). CDR3 length: 12 amino acids. CDR1 is MDHEN, CDR2 SYDVKM, per germline. V dropped 6 bases and J dropped 9 bases, with 13 bases sitting between them. CDR3 residues: CASSLREFTQYF. The DNA of the CDR3 is TGTGCCAGCAGCCTACGGGAGTTCACGCAGTATTTT.

This clone was picked up one time. The chain uses TRBV5-6 and TRBJ1-6, with TRBD1 matching over 11 bases. This CDR3 comprises 15 residues. After removal of 4 bases from V and 9 bases from J, the junction contained 6 bases not matched to a gene. Germline CDR1 is SGHDT and CDR2 is YYEEEE. CDR3 protein: CASSQRTGGSSPLHF. CDR3 DNA sequence: TGTGCCAGCAGCCAGCGGACAGGGGGCAGTTCACCCCTCCACTTT.

The chain links TRBV7-2 to TRBJ2-3, with no clear D. CDR1 is SGHTA, CDR2 FQGNSA, per germline. This CDR3 contains 14 residues. V lost 5 bases to trimming and J lost 0 bases, with 9 bases between them. In DNA form, the CDR3 reads TGTGCCAGCAGCAACCAACCTAGCACAGATACGCAGTATTTT. Its translation: CASSNQPSTDTQYF.

The chain employs TRBV7-2 and TRBJ2-3; 7 nucleotides line up with TRBD2. V gave up 7 bases and J gave up 1 base; unmatched junction bases: 11. This CDR3 has 16 amino acids. Germline-derived CDR1 and CDR2 are SGHTA and FQGNSA. The CDR3 here is CASKLRSGARTDTQYF. CDR3 DNA sequence: TGTGCCAGCAAGCTCCGGAGCGGGGCCCGCACAGATACGCAGTATTTT.

This chain links TRBV18 with TRBJ1-3; D is possibly TRBD1 (6 bases). The CDR3 length is 17 residues. Trimming pared 5 bases from V and 1 base from J, leaving 18 bases between. CDR1 and CDR2 (germline): KGHSH, LQKENI. CDR3 residues: CASSTAAPDRSGNTIYF. The CDR3 DNA reads as TGTGCCAGCTCAACGGCCGCCCCAGACAGGTCTGGAAACACCATATATTTT.

The V call is TRBV27, the J call TRBJ1-5; TRBD1 is a possible D gene (6 bases). V shed 6 bases and J shed 4 bases, with 16 bases lying between them. Germline CDR1 MNHEY, CDR2 SMNVEV (reference sequence). CDR3 length: 15 residues. The CDR3 sequence is CASRRGGPNNQPQHF. As DNA, the CDR3 is TGTGCCAGCAGGCGAGGGGGGCCGAATAATCAGCCCCAGCATTTT.

This rearrangement joins TRBV14 to TRBJ2-3; D gene unclear. CDR3 size: 15 residues. Looked up from germline, CDR1 is SGHDN and CDR2 is FVKESK. Deletions cut 4 bases from V and 0 bases from J, with 11 bases between. CDR3 residues: CASSLSKTSTDTQYF. The CDR3 nucleotides read TGTGCCAGCAGCCTATCTAAGACTAGCACAGATACGCAGTATTTT.

V gene TRBV19 combines with J gene TRBJ1-5; D gene ambiguous. This CDR3 has 15 residues. CDR1 LNHDA and CDR2 SQIVND come from the germline V gene (reference sequence). Deletions cut 3 bases from V and 5 bases from J, with 14 bases between. CDR3 protein: CASSIQVGGHQPQHF. The CDR3 DNA is TGTGCCAGTAGTATCCAGGTGGGCGGACATCAGCCCCAGCATTTT.

The V call is TRBV7-9, the J call TRBJ1-4, with 7 bases matching TRBD1. Germline loops: CDR1 SEHNR, CDR2 FQNEAQ (reference sequence). The length of the CDR3 is 16 residues. Losses at the gene ends were 5 bases for V and 5 bases for J; bases not matched to a gene: 11. The chain's CDR3 is CASSVTGTEKNEKLFF. The CDR3 region has the DNA TGTGCCAGCAGCGTCACCGGGACAGAAAAGAATGAAAAACTGTTTTTT.

This clone was seen a single time. J is TRBJ2-1 and V is TRBV5-1, with TRBD2 identical over 10 bases. Trimming at V came to 2 bases and at J to 0 bases, leaving 17 bases not matched to a gene. CDR3 length equals 21 residues. Germline assignment: CDR1 SGHRS and CDR2 YFSETQ. As DNA, the CDR3 is TGCGCCAGCAGCTTAAGGACTAGCGGTCCAGCTAGCCTAAGCTCCTACAATGAGCAGTTCTTC. This gives the protein CASSLRTSGPASLSSYNEQFF.

This sequence joins TRBV11-2 and TRBJ2-7; the D gene is possibly TRBD2 (5 bases). The CDR3 has 14 residues. V lost 5 bases, J lost 6 bases, and 17 bases lay in between. Germline V CDR1 and CDR2: SGHAT, FQNNGV. The CDR3 protein is CASSLIGLSGEQYF. DNA for the CDR3: TGTGCCAGCAGCCTAATTGGACTTTCAGGCGAGCAGTACTTC.

This clone has a handful of counts. The chain links TRBV7-8 to TRBJ1-1; D is possibly TRBD1 (5 bases). Trimming cost V 6 bases and J 4 bases, with 18 bases left between them. This CDR3 has 15 residues. Looked up from germline, CDR1 is SGHVS and CDR2 is FQNEAQ. Written as DNA, the CDR3 is TGTGCCAGCAGTTCACGCCGGCAGGGCACCACTGAAGCTTTCTTT. It codes for CASSSRRQGTTEAFF.

The chain has TRBV7-9 and TRBJ1-2, with TRBD1 matching over 12 bases. The germline gives CDR1 SEHNR, CDR2 FQNEAQ (reference sequence). J lost 8 bases, V lost 4 bases, and 5 bases had no gene match. There are 14 residues in the CDR3. The CDR3 nucleotides are TGTGCCAGCAGCTCCCGGGACAGGGGGCAAGGCTACACCTTC. It is translated as CASSSRDRGQGYTF.

This rearrangement joins TRBV6-6 to TRBJ2-1; perhaps TRBD2 as D (5 bases). Germline assignment: CDR1 MNHNY and CDR2 SVGAGI (reference sequence). The CDR3 consists of 14 residues. V shed 2 bases and J shed 4 bases, with 9 bases lying between them. The CDR3 DNA reads TGTGCCAGCAGTTACGACTACTTTTACAATGAGCAGTTCTTC. Translated, it gives CASSYDYFYNEQFF.

V gene TRBV5-1 combines with J gene TRBJ2-7; TRBD1 agrees at 8 bases. The CDR3 has 15 amino acids. Germline CDR1 SGHRS, CDR2 YFSETQ. The J segment lost 2 bases and the V segment lost 0 bases, leaving 4 bases of the junction unmatched. CDR3 in amino acids: CASSLAPTGAYEQYF. The CDR3 DNA sequence: TGCGCCAGCAGCTTGGCCCCGACAGGGGCCTACGAGCAGTACTTC. Using reference TRBV5-1 and TRBJ2-7 for the parts outside the CDR3, the full variable domain is KAGVTQTPRYLIKTRGQQVTLSCSPISGHRSVSWYQQTPGQGLQFLFEYFSETQRNKGNFPGRFSGRQFSNSRSEMNVSTLELGDSALYLCASSLAPTGAYEQYFGPGTRLTVT.

The chain joins TRBV14 to TRBJ2-1, with TRBD1 matching 8 bases. From germline, CDR1 is SGHDN and CDR2 FVKESK. This CDR3 is 18 amino acids long. The junction had 13 bases not matched to a gene; V was cut back by 0 bases and J by 6 bases. The CDR3 DNA reads as TGTGCCAGCAGCCAAGATCCCCGCCGACAGGGGACGGCCAATGAGCAGTTCTTC. Amino acid sequence: CASSQDPRRQGTANEQFF.

This clone appeared a few times. This rearrangement joins TRBV28 to TRBJ1-2, with D maybe TRBD1 (5 bases). The germline V gene encodes CDR1 MDHEN and CDR2 SYDVKM. This CDR3 is 15 amino acids long. With 2 bases removed from V and 4 bases from J, the gap between germline ends came to 14 bases. The CDR3 region is CASSLDGGEAYGYTF. CDR3 in DNA: TGTGCCAGCAGTTTAGATGGGGGGGAGGCCTATGGCTACACCTTC.